The sequence of this T cell receptor beta chain was determined in a study of OX40 agonist ivuxolimab in advanced cancers. Assay: immunoSEQ multiplex PCR; the TCRdb copy retains only in-frame clones and omits some. The sample gives under 100,000 clones, roughly 90% of which show up once; 2.6% is in the top ten. Between the trimmed V and J ends, which lost 5 bases and 4 bases, there was a span of 17 bases. The V gene's germline CDR1 is SGHNT and CDR2 YENEEA. The length of the CDR3 is 15 residues. The V call is TRBV11-3, the J call TRBJ2-5; a weak D match, TRBD1 (8 bases). The TCR originated in an adult with an advanced solid tumor such as melanoma, head and neck, liver or kidney cancer. The specimen was CD4+ or CD8+ T cells sorted from blood, collected in a trial of the OX40 agonist ivuxolimab. The CDR3 loop is CASSPTGGVRETQYF. The CDR3 DNA is TGTGCCAGCAGCCCCACAGGGGGGGTTAGAGAGACCCAGTACTTC. Based on the CDR3 plus reference TRBV11-3 and TRBJ2-5, the full variable domain is EAGVVQSPRYKIIEKKQPVAFWCNPISGHNTLYWYLQNLGQGPELLIRYENEEAVDDSQLPKDRFSAERLKGVDSTLKIQPAELGDSAVYLCASSPTGGVRETQYFGPGTRLLVL.